This T cell receptor beta chain was retrieved from a study of OX40 agonist ivuxolimab in advanced cancers. Study details: Patients with prior anti-PD-1, anti-PD-L1 or anti-CTLA-4 therapy were eligible; 40% had some.

Trimming cost V 5 bases and J 3 bases, with 8 bases left between them. Germline-derived CDR1 and CDR2 are SGHVS and FQNEAQ. The length of the CDR3 is 12 residues. The repertoire was sequenced with immunoSEQ multiplex PCR; TCRdb's copy has only in-frame clones and lacks some. Found here are tens of thousands of clones, roughly nine tenths of them singletons; the top ten hold about 48%. This clone qualifies as medium-sized. The sequence was obtained from an adult with an advanced solid tumor such as melanoma, head and neck, liver or kidney cancer. Source: CD4+ or CD8+ T cells sorted from blood, taken in a trial of the OX40 agonist ivuxolimab. This chain joins TRBV7-8 and TRBJ2-7; tentative D call: TRBD2 (5 bases). The CDR3 sequence: CASSAGLYEQYF. CDR3 DNA sequence: TGTGCCAGCAGCGCCGGACTCTACGAGCAGTACTTC.